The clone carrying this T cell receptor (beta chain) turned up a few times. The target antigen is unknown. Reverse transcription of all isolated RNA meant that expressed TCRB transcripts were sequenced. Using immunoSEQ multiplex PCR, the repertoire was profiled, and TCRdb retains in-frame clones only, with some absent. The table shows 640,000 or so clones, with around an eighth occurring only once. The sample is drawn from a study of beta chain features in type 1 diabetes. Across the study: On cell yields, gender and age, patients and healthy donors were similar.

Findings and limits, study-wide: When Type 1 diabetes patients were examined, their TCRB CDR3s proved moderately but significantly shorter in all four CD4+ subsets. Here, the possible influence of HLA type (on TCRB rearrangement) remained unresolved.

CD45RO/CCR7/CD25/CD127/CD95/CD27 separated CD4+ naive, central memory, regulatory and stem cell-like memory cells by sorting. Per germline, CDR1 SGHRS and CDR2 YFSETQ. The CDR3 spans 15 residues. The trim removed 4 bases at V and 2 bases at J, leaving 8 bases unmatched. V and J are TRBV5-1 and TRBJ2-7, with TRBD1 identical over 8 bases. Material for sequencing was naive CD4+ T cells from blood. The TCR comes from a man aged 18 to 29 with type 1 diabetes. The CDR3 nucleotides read TGCGCCAGCAGCCCGGCGGACAGGGCAGCCTACGAGCAGTACTTC. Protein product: CASSPADRAAYEQYF.